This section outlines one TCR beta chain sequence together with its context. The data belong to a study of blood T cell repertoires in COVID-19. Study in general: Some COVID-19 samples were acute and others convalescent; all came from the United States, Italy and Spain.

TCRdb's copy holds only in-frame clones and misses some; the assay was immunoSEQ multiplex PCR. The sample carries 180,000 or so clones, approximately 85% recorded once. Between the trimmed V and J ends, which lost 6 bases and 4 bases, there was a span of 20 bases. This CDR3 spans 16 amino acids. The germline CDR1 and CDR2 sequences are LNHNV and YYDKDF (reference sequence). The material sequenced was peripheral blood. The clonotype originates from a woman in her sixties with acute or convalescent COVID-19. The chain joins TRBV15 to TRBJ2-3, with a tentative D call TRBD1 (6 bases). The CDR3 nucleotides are TGTGCCACCAGGCTTTCAACCGGGACAAGCGCAGATACGCAGTATTTT. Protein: CATRLSTGTSADTQYF.